The source of this T cell receptor beta chain is a study of PD-1 blockade in classical Hodgkin lymphoma. Clones were read by immunoSEQ multiplex PCR, and TCRdb kept only the in-frame ones, dropping some. The data contain 45,000 to 65,000 clones, 73% of them seen just once; the ten biggest clones take up roughly 15%. No patient escaped relapse after autologous stem cell transplantation, and brentuximab vedotin exposure varied. CDR3 size: 15 residues. J gave up 8 bases and V 2 bases, and 11 bases lay outside the gene matches. CDR1 and CDR2 from the germline V gene are MNHNS and SASEGT. Overall study findings and caveats: CD4+ TCR diversity climbed significantly by C4D1, unlike CD8+ TCR diversity.

For this clone: What it binds is unknown.

V usage is TRBV6-1 and J usage is TRBJ1-2; 7 bases agree with TRBD1. The clonotype was recovered from a human donor with classical Hodgkin lymphoma. The sample was peripheral blood mononuclear cells (PBMCs), taken before the second cycle of nivolumab. The CDR3 here is CASSEQFGTAGGYTF. The CDR3 DNA follows: TGTGCCAGCAGTGAACAATTTGGGACAGCCGGGGGCTACACCTTC.